These T cell receptor beta chains were read from a single sample in a study. TCRdb called the RT-PCR reads again in MiXCR, with one record for every CDR3 protein. Among 650,000 to 800,000 distinct CDR3 sequences listed, over 12% were seen once. The sequencing sample was made of memory CD4+ T cells from blood. These receptor sequences come from a female donor in good health, serving as a healthy control. Each CDR3 is given with its conserved first and last residue. D genes are given only for firm matches. Size values are once, few and many counts, or a class for expanded clones, and some rows have none.

TRBJ2-1	NA	TRBV18	few	CASSRDSSRYNEQFF	TGTGCCAGCTCACGAGATAGTAGCCGCTACAATGAGCAGTTCTTC
TRBJ2-7	NA	TRBV7-3	few	CASSLAPGDYEQYF	TGTGCCAGCAGCTTAGCCCCCGGAGACTACGAGCAGTACTTC
TRBJ2-5	NA	TRBV20-1	few	CSAGPRGLETQYF	TGCAGTGCCGGCCCCCGGGGGCTTGAGACCCAGTACTTC
TRBJ1-5	NA	TRBV20-1	many	CSATLRGPNPQNQPQHF	TGCAGTGCTACCCTTAGGGGACCCAACCCCCAAAATCAGCCCCAGCATTTT
TRBJ1-5	TRBD1	TRBV12-3/TRBV12-4	few	CASSLQSGGNQPQHF	TGTGCCAGCAGTTTACAGTCAGGGGGTAATCAGCCCCAGCATTTT
TRBJ1-5	TRBD1	TRBV27	NA	CASSLQGQGPPMAQHF	TGTGCCAGCAGTTTACAGGGACAGGGGCCCCCGATGGCCCAGCATTTT
TRBJ2-1	NA	TRBV14	NA	CASSQGRTASRNEQFF	TGTGCCAGCAGCCAAGGGAGGACAGCAAGCCGAAATGAGCAGTTCTTC
TRBJ1-4	NA	TRBV12-3/TRBV12-4	NA	CASSLEGKREKLFF	TGTGCCAGCAGTTTAGAGGGGAAGAGAGAAAAACTGTTTTTT
TRBJ1-4	NA	TRBV5-1	few	CASSLDGTQTEKLFF	TGCGCCAGCAGCTTGGATGGGACCCAAACGGAAAAACTGTTTTTT
TRBJ1-2	NA	TRBV4-2	many	CASSRDQGTNYGYTF	TGTGCCAGCAGCCGGGACCAAGGGACTAACTATGGCTACACCTTC
TRBJ1-1	NA	TRBV10-3	NA	CAISEGRDTEAFF	TGTGCCATCAGTGAAGGACGGGATACTGAAGCTTTCTTT